This note documents a single TCR beta chain sequence. Antigen specificity is unknown. Amplification used 60 Vbeta primers and 13 Jbeta primers. TCRdb's copy holds only in-frame clones and misses some; the assay was immunoSEQ multiplex PCR. The sample has over 150,000 clones; under 85% are singletons. This sample was taken from a study of cytomegalovirus exposure and HLA in healthy donors. Study-level results: Reportedly, fewer N-insertions than the approximately 680-donor mean appeared in an Asian-associated ancestry cluster in a later analysis. In a later analysis, DRB1 alleles had the most associated TCRs; HLA-C alleles the fewest.

The clonotype was recovered from a middle-aged man in good health and CMV-seronegative. Sample: PBMCs.

In DNA form, the CDR3 reads TGTGCCATCAAAGGGGGCCTCGGGGCCAACGTCCTGACTTTC. Protein: CAIKGGLGANVLTF. The chain carries TRBV10-3 and TRBJ2-6, with TRBD1 identical over 7 bases. From germline, CDR1 is ENHRY and CDR2 SYGVKD. With 7 bases clipped from V and 4 bases from J, the junction kept 4 bases outside the gene matches. This CDR3 region has 14 residues.